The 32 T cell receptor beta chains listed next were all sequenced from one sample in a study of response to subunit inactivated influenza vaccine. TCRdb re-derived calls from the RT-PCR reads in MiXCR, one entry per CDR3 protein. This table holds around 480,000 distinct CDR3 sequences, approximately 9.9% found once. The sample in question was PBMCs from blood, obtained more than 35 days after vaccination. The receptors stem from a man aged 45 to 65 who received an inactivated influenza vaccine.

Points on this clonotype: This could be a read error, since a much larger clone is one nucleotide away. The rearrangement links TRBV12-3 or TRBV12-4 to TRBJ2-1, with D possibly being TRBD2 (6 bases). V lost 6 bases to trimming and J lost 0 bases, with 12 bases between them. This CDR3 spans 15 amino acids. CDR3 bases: TGTGCCAGCAGGCCCCGGGGGAGCTCCTACAATGAGCAGTTCTTC. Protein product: CASRPRGSSYNEQFF.

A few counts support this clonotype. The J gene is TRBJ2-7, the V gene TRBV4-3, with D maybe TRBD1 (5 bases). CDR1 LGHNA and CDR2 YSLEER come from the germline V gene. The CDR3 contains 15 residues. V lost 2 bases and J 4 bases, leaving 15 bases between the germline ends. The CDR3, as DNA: TGCGCCAGCAGCCAAATAGGTGACAGCGATTACGAGCAGTACTTC. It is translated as CASSQIGDSDYEQYF.

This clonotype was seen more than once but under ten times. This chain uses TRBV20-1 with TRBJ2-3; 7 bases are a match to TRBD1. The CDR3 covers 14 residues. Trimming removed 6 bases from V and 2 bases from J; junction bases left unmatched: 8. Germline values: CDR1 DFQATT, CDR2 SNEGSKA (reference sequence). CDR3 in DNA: TGCAGTGCCGAGACAGGGACAATCACAGATACGCAGTATTTT. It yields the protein CSAETGTITDTQYF.

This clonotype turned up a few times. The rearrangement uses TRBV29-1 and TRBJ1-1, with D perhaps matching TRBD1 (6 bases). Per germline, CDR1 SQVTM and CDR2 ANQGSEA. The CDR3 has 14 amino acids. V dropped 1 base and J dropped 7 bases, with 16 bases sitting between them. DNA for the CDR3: TGCAGCGTTGAAGGGGGATCTCCCAGGGGTGAAGCTTTCTTT. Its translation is CSVEGGSPRGEAFF.

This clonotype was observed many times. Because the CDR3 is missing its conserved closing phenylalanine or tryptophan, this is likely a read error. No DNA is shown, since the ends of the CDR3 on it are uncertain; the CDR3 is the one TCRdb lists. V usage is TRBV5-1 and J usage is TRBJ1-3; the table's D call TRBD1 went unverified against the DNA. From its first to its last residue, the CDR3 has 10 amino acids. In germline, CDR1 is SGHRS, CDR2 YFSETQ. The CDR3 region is CASSLVGGPR.

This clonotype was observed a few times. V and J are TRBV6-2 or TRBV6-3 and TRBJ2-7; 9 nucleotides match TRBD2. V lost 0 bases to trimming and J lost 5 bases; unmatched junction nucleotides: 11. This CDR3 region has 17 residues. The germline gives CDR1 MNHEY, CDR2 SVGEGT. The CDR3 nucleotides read TGTGCCAGCAGTTACTCCTCCCACGGACTAGCGAGGAACGAGCAGTACTTC. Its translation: CASSYSSHGLARNEQYF.

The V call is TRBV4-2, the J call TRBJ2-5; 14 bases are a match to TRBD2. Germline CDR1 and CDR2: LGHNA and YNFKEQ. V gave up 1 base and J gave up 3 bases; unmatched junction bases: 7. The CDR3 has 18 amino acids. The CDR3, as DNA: TGTGCCAGCAGCCAAGGGCTCAGACTAGCGGGGGGGGAAGAGACCCAGTACTTC. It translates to CASSQGLRLAGGEETQYF.

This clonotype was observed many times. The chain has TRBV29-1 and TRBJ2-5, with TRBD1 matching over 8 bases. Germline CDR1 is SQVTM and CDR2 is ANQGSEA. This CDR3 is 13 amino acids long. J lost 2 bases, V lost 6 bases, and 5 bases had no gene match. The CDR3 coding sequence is TGCAGCGTCTCCGGGACAGGACAAGAGACCCAGTACTTC. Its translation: CSVSGTGQETQYF. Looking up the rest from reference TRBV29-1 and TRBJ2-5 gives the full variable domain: SAVISQKPSRDICQRGTSLTIQCQVDSQVTMMFWYRQQPGQSLTLIATANQGSEATYESGFVIDKFPISRPNLTFSTLTVSNMSPEDSSIYLCSVSGTGQETQYFGPGTRLLVL.

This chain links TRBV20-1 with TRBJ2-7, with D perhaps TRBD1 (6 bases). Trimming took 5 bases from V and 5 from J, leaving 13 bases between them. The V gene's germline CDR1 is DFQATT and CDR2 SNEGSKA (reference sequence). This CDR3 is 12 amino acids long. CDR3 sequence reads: CSADTGPHEQYF. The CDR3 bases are TGCAGTGCTGACACAGGGCCCCACGAGCAGTACTTC.

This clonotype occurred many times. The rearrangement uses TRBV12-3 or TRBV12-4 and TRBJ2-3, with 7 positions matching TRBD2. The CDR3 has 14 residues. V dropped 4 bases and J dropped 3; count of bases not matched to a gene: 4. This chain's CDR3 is CASSSVGGTDTQYF. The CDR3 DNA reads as TGTGCCAGCAGTTCGGTGGGGGGGACAGATACGCAGTATTTT.

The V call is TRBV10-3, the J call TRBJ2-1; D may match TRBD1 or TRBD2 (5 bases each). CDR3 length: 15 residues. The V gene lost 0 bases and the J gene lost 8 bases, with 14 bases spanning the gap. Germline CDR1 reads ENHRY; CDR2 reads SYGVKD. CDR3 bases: TGTGCCATCAGTGAGTCCGAGGGGTTGAGGTATGAGCAGTTCTTC. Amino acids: CAISESEGLRYEQFF.

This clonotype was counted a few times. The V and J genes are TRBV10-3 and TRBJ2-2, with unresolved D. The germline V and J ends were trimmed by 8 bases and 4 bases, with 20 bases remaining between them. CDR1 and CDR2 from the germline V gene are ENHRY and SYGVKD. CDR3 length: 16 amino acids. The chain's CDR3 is CAIHELPGYSTGELFF. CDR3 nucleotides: TGTGCCATCCATGAGCTCCCCGGGTACAGCACCGGGGAGCTGTTTTTT.

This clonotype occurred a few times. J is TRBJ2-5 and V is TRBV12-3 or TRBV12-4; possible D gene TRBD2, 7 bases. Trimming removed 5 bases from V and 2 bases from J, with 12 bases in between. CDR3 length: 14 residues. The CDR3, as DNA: TGTGCCAGCAGTGTTGCGGGGGCACAAGAGACCCAGTACTTC. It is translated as CASSVAGAQETQYF.

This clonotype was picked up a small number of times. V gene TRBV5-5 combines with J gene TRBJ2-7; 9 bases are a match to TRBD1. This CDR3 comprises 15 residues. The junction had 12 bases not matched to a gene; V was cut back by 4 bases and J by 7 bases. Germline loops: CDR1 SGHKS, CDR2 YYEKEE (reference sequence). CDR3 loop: CASSHGQGPMGEQYF. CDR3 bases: TGTGCCAGCAGCCACGGACAGGGGCCGATGGGGGAGCAGTACTTC.

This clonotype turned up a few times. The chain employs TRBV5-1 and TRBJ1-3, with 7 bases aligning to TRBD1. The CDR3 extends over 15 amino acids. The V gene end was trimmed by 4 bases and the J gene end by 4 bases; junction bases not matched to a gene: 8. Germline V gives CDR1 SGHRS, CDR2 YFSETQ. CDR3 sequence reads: CASSPSTGAGNTIYF. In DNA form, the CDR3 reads TGCGCCAGCAGCCCCTCAACAGGGGCGGGAAACACCATATATTTT.

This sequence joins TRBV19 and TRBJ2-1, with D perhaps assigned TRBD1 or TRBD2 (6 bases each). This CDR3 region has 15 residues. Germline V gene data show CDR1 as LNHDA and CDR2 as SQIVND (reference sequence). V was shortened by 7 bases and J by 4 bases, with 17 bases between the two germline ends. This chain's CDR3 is CASMSGLGGYNEQFF. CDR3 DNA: TGTGCCAGTATGTCGGGCCTAGGGGGGTACAATGAGCAGTTCTTC.

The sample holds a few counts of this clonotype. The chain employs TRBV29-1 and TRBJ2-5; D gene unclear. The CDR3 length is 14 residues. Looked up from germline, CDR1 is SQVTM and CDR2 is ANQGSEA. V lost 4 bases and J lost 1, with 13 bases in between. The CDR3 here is CSVAASPRQETQYF. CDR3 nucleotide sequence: TGCAGCGTTGCCGCGTCGCCGCGCCAAGAGACCCAGTACTTC.

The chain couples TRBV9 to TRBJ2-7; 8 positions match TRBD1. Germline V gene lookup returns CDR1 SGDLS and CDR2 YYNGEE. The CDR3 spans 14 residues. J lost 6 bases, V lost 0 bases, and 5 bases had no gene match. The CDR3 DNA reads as TGTGCCAGCAGCGTAGGGACAGGGCCAACCGAGCAGTACTTC. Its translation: CASSVGTGPTEQYF.

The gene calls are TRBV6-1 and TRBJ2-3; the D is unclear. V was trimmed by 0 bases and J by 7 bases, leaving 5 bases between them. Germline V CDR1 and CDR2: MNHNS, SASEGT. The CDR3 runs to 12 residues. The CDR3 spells CASSEARNTQYF. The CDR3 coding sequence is TGTGCCAGCAGTGAAGCTCGAAATACGCAGTATTTT.

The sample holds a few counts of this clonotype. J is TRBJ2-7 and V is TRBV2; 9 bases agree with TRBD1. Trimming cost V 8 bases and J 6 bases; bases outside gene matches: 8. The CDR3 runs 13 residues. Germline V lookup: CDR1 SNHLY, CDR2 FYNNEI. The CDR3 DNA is TGTGCCAGCCGCCGGGACAGGGTTCGCGAGCAGTACTTC. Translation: CASRRDRVREQYF.

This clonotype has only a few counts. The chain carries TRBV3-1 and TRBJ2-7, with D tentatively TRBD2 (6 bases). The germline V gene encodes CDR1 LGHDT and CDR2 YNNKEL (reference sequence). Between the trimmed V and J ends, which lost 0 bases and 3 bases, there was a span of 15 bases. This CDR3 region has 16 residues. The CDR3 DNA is TGTGCCAGCAGCCAAGATCGGGGGAATCTAATCTACGAGCAGTACTTC. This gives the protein CASSQDRGNLIYEQYF.

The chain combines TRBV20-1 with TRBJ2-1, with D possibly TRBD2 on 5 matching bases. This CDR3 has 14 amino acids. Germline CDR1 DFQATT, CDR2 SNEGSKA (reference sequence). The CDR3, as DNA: TGCAGCGGGAAAGTTGGGAACTCCTACAATGAGCAGTTCTTC. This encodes CSGKVGNSYNEQFF.

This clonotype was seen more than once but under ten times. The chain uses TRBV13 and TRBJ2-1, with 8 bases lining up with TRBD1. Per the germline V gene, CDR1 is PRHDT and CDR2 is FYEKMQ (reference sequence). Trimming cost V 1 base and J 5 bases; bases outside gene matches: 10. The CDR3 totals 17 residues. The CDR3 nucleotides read TGTGCCAGCAGCTTAGCCCTAGGACAGGGACCTAACAATGAGCAGTTCTTC. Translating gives CASSLALGQGPNNEQFF.

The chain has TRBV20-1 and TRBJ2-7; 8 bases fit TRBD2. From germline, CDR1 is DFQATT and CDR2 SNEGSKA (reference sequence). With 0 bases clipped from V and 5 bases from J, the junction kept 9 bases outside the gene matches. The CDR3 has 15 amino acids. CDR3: CSARDLERERNEQYF. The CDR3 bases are TGCAGTGCTAGAGATTTAGAGCGGGAGAGAAACGAGCAGTACTTC.

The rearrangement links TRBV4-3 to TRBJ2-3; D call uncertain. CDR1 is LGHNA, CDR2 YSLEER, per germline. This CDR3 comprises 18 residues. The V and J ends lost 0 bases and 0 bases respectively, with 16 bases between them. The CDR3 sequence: CASSQDPPQQTSTDTQYF. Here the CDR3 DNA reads TGCGCCAGCAGCCAAGATCCCCCACAGCAGACCAGCACAGATACGCAGTATTTT.

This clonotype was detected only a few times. In nucleotides, the CDR3 is TGTGCCAGCAGCTTAGCGGTCCGGGCTGGAAACACCATATATTTT. As protein: CASSLAVRAGNTIYF. This chain joins TRBV7-2 and TRBJ1-3; D call uncertain. Deletions cut 0 bases from V and 2 bases from J, with 8 bases between. From germline, CDR1 is SGHTA and CDR2 FQGNSA. The CDR3 has 15 amino acids.

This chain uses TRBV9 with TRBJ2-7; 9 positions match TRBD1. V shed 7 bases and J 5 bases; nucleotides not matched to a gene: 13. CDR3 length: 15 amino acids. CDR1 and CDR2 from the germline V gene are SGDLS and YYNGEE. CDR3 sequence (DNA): TGTGCCAGCGGCGAGAGGACAGGGGAGGTAGACGAGCAGTACTTC. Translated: CASGERTGEVDEQYF.

Here the CDR3 DNA reads TGTGCCAGCAGGAGACAGGGGGCAGGTCAAGATACGCAGTATTTT. It encodes CASRRQGAGQDTQYF. This chain links TRBV28 with TRBJ2-3, with 10 bases fitting TRBD1. Germline trimming cut 6 bases from V and 5 bases from J; bases unmatched to any gene: 8. In germline, CDR1 is MDHEN, CDR2 SYDVKM. The CDR3 contains 15 residues.

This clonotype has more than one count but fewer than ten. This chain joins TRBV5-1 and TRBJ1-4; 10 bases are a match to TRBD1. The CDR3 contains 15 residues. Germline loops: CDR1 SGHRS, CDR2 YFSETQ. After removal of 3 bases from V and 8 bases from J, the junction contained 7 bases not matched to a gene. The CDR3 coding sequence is TGCGCCAGCAGCTGGGGGACAGGGGTGAGAGAAAAACTGTTTTTT. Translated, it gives CASSWGTGVREKLFF.

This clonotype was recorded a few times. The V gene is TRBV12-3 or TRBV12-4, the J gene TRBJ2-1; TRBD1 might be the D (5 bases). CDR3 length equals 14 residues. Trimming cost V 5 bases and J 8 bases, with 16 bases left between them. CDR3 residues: CASSQTSRVDEQFF. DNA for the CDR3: TGTGCCAGCAGTCAGACATCCAGGGTTGATGAGCAGTTCTTC.

DNA for the CDR3: TGTGCCAGCAGCTTCGACCTAGCGGGGGGCAATACCTACGAGCAGTACTTC. Translation gives CASSFDLAGGNTYEQYF. This chain links TRBV11-2 with TRBJ2-7, with 11 bases fitting TRBD2. This CDR3 contains 17 residues. The ends lost 3 bases at V and 2 bases at J; junction bases unmatched: 9. Germline V gives CDR1 SGHAT, CDR2 FQNNGV.

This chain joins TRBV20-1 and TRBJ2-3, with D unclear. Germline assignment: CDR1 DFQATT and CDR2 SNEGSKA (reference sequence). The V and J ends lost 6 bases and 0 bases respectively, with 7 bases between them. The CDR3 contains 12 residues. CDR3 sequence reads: CSASASTDTQYF. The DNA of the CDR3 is TGCAGTGCCTCCGCCAGCACAGATACGCAGTATTTT.